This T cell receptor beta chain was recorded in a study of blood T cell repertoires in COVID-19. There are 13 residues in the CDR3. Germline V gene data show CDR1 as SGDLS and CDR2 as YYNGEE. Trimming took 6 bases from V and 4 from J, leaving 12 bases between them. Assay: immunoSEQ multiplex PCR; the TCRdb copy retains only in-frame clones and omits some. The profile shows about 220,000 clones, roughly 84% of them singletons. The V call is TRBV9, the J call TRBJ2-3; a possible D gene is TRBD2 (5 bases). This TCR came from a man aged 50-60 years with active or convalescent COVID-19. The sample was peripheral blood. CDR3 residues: CASNSRGSDTQYF. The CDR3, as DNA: TGTGCCAGCAATTCCCGGGGATCAGATACGCAGTATTTT.